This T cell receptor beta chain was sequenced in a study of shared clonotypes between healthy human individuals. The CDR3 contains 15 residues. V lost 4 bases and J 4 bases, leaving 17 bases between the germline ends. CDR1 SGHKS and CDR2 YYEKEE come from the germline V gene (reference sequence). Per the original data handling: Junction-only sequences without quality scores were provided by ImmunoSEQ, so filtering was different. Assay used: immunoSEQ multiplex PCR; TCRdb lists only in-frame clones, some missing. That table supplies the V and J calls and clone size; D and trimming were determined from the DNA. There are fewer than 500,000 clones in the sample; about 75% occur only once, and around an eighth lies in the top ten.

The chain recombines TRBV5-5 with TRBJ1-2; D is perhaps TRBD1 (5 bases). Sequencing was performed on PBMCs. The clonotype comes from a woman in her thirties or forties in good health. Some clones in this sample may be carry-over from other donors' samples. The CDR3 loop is CASSQEGLSAYGYTF. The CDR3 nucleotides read TGTGCCAGCAGCCAGGAGGGACTTTCAGCCTATGGCTACACCTTC.